This T cell receptor (beta chain) was captured in a study of shared T cell receptors in the human thymus. Assay used: immunoSEQ multiplex PCR; TCRdb lists only in-frame clones, some missing. Of some 700,000 clones in the sample, approximately 83% are singletons; the top ten hold roughly 0.01%. A further study also used this sample, focusing on human thymus T cells. From that report: The sample donors, healthy Finnish infants, were having corrective surgery for congenital heart defects. From resections taken during corrective heart surgery, the thymus tissue was obtained. Thymic and blood repertoires seemed to show skewed V and J gene use. Related studies found that unrelated individuals share highly overlapping thymic repertoires.

Sample: thymocytes. This clonotype was sampled from a girl under three years old with a congenital heart defect.

CDR3 amino acids: CASSLGQGENTEAFF. For the CDR3, the DNA is TGCGCCAGCAGCCTAGGACAGGGTGAGAACACTGAAGCTTTCTTT. V is TRBV5-1 and J is TRBJ1-1; 8 bases align to TRBD1. Losses at the gene ends were 4 bases for V and 1 base for J; bases not matched to a gene: 6. Germline values: CDR1 SGHRS, CDR2 YFSETQ. This CDR3 has 15 residues.